Below, one T cell receptor (beta chain) is given with its context. This clonotype was seen repeatedly, ten times or more. Its recognized antigen is unknown. Base qualities are not at hand, and no much larger clone is one base apart. The library was prepared using 5' RACE. Sequencer: NextSeq 500. To allow correction of PCR and sequencing errors, the TCR library protocol tagged every TCR cDNA molecule with a unique molecular identifier. The paper's processing steps were these. Decombinator tools were used for TCR identification, UMI-based error correction and CDR3 extraction. Expanded TCRs were defined as those above a frequency of 2 per 1,000, corresponding to the top 1% of the tumor frequency distribution. Rényi diversity was computed with the R vegan package after subsampling each repertoire 100 times to 5,000 TCRs. CDR3 similarity networks were constructed using string-kernel similarity of amino acid triplets, with links drawn between CDR3s whose pairwise similarity was above 0.82. TCRdb reran the public reads through fastp at Q25 and MiXCR, keeping productive beta chains. For every CDR3 protein sequence, its rows merge into one entry that carries the most common genes and DNA. These V and J calls rely on TCRdb rather than the paper's analysis. For this sample the table gives tens of thousands of distinct CDR3 sequences, of which approximately 12% were detected only once. Roughly 41% of the sample is held by the ten biggest clonotypes.

The germline V gene supplies CDR1 SGHRS and CDR2 YFSETQ. V sheds 0 bases and J sheds 1 base, leaving 10 bases between their ends. Spanning cysteine to phenylalanine, the CDR3 consists of 15 amino acids. The kept DNA is CDR3 alone, 45 bases in frame from the first base. This specimen's time point label, per the study, means: sample taken at primary tumor resection. The donors were some 72 patients from the lung TRACERx cohort who had early-stage, untreated non-small cell lung cancer. Without any cell sorting, TCR sequencing was performed on whole RNA extracted either from tumor and nontumor lung tissue or from cryopreserved PBMC samples. Patients were selected for TCR sequencing only if sufficient RNA was available from at least two tumor regions. The data were taken from a study of spatial heterogeneity in lung cancer (dated by TCRdb to the late 2010s). Turning to the overall study: Beta-chain transcripts were consistently detected in greater numbers than alpha-chain transcripts, which likely reflected higher beta-chain transcript abundance. In the raw uncorrected reads, each unique combination of TCR and UMI appeared more than ten times on average. The study quantitatively compared TCR alpha and beta repertoires across multiple tumor regions, matched nontumor lung and blood in non-small cell lung cancer. The study linked features of the TCR repertoire to counts of nonsynonymous mutations, which were determined by whole-exome sequencing of tumor tissue. At surgery, both alpha and beta chains were TCR-sequenced in over 200 tumor regions, 63 to 65 matched nontumor lung samples and 50 to 60 PBMC samples.

Summary of the overall study and its limitations: Ubiquitous expanded tumor TCRs were detected in blood more often at tumor resection than at routine follow-up. Additional single-cell paired TCR alpha and beta sequencing was considered necessary to confirm, at a functional level, the hypothesis that regional TCRs recognize regional mutations.

Sequenced here: PBMCs, sampled at surgery. The V and J segments used are TRBV5-1 and TRBJ1-1; confidence is insufficient to name the D gene. This TCR came from a male donor with early-stage non-small cell lung cancer. The CDR3 region reads CASSLEIAENTEAFF. The DNA sequence is TGCGCCAGCAGCTTGGAGATAGCTGAGAACACTGAAGCTTTCTTT.